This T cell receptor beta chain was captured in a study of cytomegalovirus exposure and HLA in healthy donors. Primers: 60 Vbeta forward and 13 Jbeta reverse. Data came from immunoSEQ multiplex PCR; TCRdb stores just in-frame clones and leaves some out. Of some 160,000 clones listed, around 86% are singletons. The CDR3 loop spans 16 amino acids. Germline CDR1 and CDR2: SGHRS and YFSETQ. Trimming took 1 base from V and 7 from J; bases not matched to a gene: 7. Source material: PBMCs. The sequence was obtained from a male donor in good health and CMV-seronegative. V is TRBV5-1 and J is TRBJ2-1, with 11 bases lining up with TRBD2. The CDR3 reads CASSLPGTSGSNEQFF. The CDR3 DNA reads TGCGCCAGCAGCTTGCCCGGGACTAGCGGCTCAAATGAGCAGTTCTTC.